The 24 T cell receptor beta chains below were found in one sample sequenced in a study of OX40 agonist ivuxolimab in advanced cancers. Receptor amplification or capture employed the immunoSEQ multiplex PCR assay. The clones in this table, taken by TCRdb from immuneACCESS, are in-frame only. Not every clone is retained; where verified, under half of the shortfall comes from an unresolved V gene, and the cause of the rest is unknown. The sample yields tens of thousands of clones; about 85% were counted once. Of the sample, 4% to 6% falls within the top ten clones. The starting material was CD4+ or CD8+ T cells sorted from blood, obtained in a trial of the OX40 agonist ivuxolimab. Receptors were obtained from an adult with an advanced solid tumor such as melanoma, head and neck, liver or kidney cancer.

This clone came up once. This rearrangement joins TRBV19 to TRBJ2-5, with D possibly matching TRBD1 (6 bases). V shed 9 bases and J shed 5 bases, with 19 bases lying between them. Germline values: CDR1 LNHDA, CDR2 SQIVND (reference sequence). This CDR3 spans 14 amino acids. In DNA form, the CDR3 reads TGTGCCAGCCAACAGGGCGCAGCTAGGGAGACCCAGTACTTC. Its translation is CASQQGAARETQYF.

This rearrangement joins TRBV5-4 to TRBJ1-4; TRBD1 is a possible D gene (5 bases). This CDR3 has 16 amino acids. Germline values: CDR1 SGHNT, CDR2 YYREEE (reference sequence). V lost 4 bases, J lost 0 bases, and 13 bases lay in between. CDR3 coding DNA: TGTGCCAGCAGCCCACAAGGACATTCAACTAATGAAAAACTGTTTTTT. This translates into CASSPQGHSTNEKLFF.

The CDR3 loop is CASSEVGGAGKTEAFF. Written as DNA, the CDR3 is TGTGCCAGCAGTGAGGTAGGGGGCGCGGGGAAGACTGAAGCTTTCTTT. The chain links TRBV2 to TRBJ1-1; 7 positions agree with TRBD1. V was clipped by 3 bases and J by 5 bases; unmatched bases: 12. CDR1 and CDR2 (germline): SNHLY, FYNNEI. The CDR3 contains 16 residues.

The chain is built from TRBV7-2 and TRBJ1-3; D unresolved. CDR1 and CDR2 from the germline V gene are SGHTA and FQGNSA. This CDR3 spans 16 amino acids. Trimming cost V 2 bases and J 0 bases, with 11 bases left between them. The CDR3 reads CASSLLTGDSGNTIYF. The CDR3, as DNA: TGTGCCAGCAGCTTACTTACGGGAGACTCTGGAAACACCATATATTTT.

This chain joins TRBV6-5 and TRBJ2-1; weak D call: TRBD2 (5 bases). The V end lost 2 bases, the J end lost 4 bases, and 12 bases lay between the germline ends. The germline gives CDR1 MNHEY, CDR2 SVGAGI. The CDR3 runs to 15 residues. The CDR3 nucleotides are TGTGCCAGCAGTTACGGCCCTAGCCTATACAATGAGCAGTTCTTC. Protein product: CASSYGPSLYNEQFF.

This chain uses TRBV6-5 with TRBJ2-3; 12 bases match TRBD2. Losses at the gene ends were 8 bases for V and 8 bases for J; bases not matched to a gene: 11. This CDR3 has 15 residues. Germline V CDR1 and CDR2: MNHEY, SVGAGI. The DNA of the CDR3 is TGTGCCAGCCGTAGGACTAGCGGGGTTGAGAGTACGCAGTATTTT. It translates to CASRRTSGVESTQYF.

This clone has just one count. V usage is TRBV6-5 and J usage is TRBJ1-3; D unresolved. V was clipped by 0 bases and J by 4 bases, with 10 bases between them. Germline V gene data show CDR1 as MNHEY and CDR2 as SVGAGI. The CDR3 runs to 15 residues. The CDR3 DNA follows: TGTGCCAGCAGTTACTCGAAAGTTCAAGGAAACACCATATATTTT. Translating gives CASSYSKVQGNTIYF.

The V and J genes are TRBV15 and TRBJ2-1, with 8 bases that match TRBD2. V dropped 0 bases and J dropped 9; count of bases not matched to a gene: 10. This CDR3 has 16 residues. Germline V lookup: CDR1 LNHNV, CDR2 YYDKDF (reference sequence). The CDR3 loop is CATSRDLTAGGLEQFF. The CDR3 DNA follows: TGTGCCACCAGCAGAGATCTAACCGCGGGGGGTCTTGAGCAGTTCTTC.

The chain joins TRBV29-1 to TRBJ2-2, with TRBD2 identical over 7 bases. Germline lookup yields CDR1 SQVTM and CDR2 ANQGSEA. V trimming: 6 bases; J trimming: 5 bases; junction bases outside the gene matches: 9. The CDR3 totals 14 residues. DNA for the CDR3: TGCAGCGTGGAACCTAGCGGCGGAACCGGGGAGCTGTTTTTT. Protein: CSVEPSGGTGELFF.

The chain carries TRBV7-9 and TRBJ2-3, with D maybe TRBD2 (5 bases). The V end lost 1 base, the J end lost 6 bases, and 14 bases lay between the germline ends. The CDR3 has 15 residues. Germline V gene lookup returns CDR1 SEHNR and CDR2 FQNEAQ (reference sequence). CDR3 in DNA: TGTGCCAGCAGCTTAGGAGCGGCGACATTGGATACGCAGTATTTT. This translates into CASSLGAATLDTQYF.

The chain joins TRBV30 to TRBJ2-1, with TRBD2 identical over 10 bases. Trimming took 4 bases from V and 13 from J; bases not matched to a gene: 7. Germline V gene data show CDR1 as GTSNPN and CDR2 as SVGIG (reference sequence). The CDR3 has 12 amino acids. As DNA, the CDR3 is TGTGCCTGGACTAGGACTAGCGGACAACAGTTCTTC. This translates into CAWTRTSGQQFF.

The CDR3 spells CAISESRQQIEKLFF. CDR3 nucleotide sequence: TGTGCCATCAGTGAGTCGAGACAGCAAATAGAAAAACTGTTTTTT. The gene calls are TRBV10-3 and TRBJ1-4, with D possibly TRBD1 on 5 matching bases. This CDR3 comprises 15 residues. From germline, CDR1 is ENHRY and CDR2 SYGVKD. The germline V and J ends were trimmed by 0 bases and 8 bases, with 13 bases remaining between them.

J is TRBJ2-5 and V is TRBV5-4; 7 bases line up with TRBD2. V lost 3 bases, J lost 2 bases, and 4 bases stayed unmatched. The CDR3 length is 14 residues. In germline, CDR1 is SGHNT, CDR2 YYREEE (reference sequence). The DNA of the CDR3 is TGTGCCAGCAGCTCACCTAGCGGTCAAGAGACCCAGTACTTC. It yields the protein CASSSPSGQETQYF.

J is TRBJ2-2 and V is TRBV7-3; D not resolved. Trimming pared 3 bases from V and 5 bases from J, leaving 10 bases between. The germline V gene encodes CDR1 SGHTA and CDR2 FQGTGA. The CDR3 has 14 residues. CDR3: CASSFSRVTGELFF. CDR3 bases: TGTGCCAGCAGCTTTAGCAGAGTAACCGGGGAGCTGTTTTTT.

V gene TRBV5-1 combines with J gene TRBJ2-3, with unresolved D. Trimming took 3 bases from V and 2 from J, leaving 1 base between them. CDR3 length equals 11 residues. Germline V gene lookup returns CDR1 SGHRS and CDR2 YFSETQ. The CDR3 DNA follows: TGCGCCAGCAGCTACACAGATACGCAGTATTTT. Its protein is CASSYTDTQYF.

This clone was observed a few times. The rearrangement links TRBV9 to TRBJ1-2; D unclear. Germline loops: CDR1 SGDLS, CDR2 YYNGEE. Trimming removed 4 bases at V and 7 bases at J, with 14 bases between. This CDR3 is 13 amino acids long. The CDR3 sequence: CASSPTRESGYTF. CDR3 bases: TGTGCCAGCAGCCCCACAAGGGAGAGTGGCTACACCTTC.

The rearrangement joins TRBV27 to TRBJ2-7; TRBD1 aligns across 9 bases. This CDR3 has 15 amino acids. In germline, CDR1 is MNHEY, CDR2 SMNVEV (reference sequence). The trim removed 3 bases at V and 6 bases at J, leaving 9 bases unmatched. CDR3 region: CASSLVGTGSFEQYF. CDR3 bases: TGTGCCAGCAGTTTGGTGGGGACAGGGTCGTTCGAGCAGTACTTC.

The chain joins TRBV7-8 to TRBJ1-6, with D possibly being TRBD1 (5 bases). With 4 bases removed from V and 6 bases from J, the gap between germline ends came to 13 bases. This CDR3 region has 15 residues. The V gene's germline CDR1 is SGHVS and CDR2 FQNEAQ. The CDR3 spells CASSSQPGSNSPLHF. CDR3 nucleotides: TGTGCCAGCAGCTCGCAACCAGGGAGTAATTCACCCCTCCACTTT. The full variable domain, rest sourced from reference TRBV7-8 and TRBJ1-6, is GAGVSQSPRYKVAKRGQDVALRCDPISGHVSLFWYQQALGQGPEFLTYFQNEAQLDKSGLPSDRFFAERPEGSVSTLKIQRTQQEDSAVYLCASSSQPGSNSPLHFGNGTRLTVT.

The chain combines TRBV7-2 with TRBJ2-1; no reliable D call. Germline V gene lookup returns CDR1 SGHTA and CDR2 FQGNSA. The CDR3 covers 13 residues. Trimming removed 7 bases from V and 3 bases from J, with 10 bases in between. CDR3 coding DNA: TGTGCCAGCACCTCTTACCTCTACAATGAGCAGTTCTTC. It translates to CASTSYLYNEQFF.

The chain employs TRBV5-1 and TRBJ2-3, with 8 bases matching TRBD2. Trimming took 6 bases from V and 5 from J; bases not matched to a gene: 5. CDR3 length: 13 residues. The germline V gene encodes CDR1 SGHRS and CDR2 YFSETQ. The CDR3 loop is CASKAGGRDTQYF. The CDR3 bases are TGCGCCAGCAAGGCGGGAGGAAGAGATACGCAGTATTTT.

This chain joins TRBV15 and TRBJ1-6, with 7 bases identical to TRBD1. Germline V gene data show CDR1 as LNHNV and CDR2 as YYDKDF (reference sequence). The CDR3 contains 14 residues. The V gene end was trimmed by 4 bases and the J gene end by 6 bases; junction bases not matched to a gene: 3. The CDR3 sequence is CATSKTGSNSPLHF. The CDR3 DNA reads TGTGCCACCAGCAAGACAGGGAGTAATTCACCCCTCCACTTT.

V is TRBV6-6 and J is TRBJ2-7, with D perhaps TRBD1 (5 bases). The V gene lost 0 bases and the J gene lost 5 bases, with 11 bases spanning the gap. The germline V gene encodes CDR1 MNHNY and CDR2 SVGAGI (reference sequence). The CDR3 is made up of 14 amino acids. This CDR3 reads CASSYSGVWDEQYF. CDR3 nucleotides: TGTGCCAGCAGTTACTCAGGGGTGTGGGACGAGCAGTACTTC.

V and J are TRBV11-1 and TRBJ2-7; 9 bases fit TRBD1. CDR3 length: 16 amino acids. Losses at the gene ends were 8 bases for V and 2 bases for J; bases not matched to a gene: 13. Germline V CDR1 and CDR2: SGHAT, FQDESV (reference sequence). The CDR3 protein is CASGLVGTGQTYEQYF. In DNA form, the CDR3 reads TGTGCCAGCGGCCTAGTGGGGACAGGGCAGACCTACGAGCAGTACTTC. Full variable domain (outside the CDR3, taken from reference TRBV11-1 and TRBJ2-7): EAEVAQSPRYKITEKSQAVAFWCDPISGHATLYWYRQILGQGPELLVQFQDESVVDDSQLPKDRFSAERLKGVDSTLKIQPAELGDSAMYLCASGLVGTGQTYEQYFGPGTRLTVT.

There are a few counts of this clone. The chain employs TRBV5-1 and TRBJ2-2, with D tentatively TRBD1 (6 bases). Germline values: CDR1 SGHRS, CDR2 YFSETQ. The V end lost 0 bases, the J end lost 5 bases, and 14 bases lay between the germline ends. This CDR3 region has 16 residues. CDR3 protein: CASSLAGTLVTGELFF. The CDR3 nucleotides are TGCGCCAGCAGCTTGGCCGGGACACTGGTTACCGGGGAGCTGTTTTTT.